Presented here are 20 T cell receptor beta chains from one specimen sequenced in a study of blood T cell repertoires in COVID-19. Sequencing was performed with immunoSEQ multiplex PCR; in TCRdb, only in-frame clones are kept and a portion is missing. This table has roughly 390,000 clones, 85% appearing once. The sequenced material came from peripheral blood. All receptors come from a woman aged 18-29 years with acute or convalescent COVID-19.

CDR3 residues: CASSPGQGVLDYEQYF. Here the CDR3 DNA reads TGCGCCAGCAGCCCGGGACAGGGGGTTTTGGACTACGAGCAGTACTTC. The J gene is TRBJ2-7, the V gene TRBV4-1; 11 nucleotides line up with TRBD1. The CDR3 contains 16 residues. Germline V CDR1 and CDR2: MGHRA, YSYEKL. J was trimmed by 3 bases and V by 4 bases; bases with no gene match: 8.

This chain links TRBV6-6 with TRBJ2-2; a weak D match, TRBD2 (6 bases). The CDR3 has 15 residues. Germline values: CDR1 MNHNY, CDR2 SVGAGI (reference sequence). Trimming cost V 0 bases and J 8 bases, with 13 bases left between them. The CDR3 nucleotides read TGTGCCAGCAGTTACTCGAACCGGGGGTCGGGGGAGCTGTTTTTT. This gives the protein CASSYSNRGSGELFF.

The chain is built from TRBV5-1 and TRBJ1-2, with no clear D. V was clipped by 5 bases and J by 8 bases, with 19 bases between them. This CDR3 is built from 14 residues. Looked up from germline, CDR1 is SGHRS and CDR2 is YFSETQ. The CDR3 DNA reads TGCGCCAGCAGTTTTGAACGGTATGCATCGGGCTACACCTTC. It yields the protein CASSFERYASGYTF.

This clone was observed a single time. The genes are TRBV5-1 and TRBJ2-5; D is possibly TRBD2 (6 bases). CDR1 is SGHRS and CDR2 is YFSETQ in the germline V gene. The CDR3 has 16 amino acids. V shed 4 bases and J shed 4 bases, with 20 bases lying between them. Here the CDR3 DNA reads TGCGCCAGCAGCCGACGACAGTGGGAGGATTTAGAGACCCAGTACTTC. This sequence encodes CASSRRQWEDLETQYF.

The gene calls are TRBV7-8 and TRBJ1-6, with 8 bases fitting TRBD1. Germline values: CDR1 SGHVS, CDR2 FQNEAQ. The CDR3 sequence is 17 residues long. The ends lost 5 bases at V and 9 bases at J; junction bases unmatched: 15. The CDR3 protein is CASSPLGRRTGTSPLHF. CDR3 DNA sequence: TGTGCCAGCAGCCCCCTAGGCCGCCGGACAGGGACTTCACCCCTCCACTTT.

The rearrangement joins TRBV3-1 (or the pseudogene TRBV3-2) to TRBJ1-2; 7 bases fit TRBD1. V shed 3 bases, J shed 6 bases, and the junction held 10 bases outside the gene matches. Germline assignment: CDR1 LGHDT and CDR2 YNNKEL (reference sequence). The CDR3 runs 15 residues. CDR3 amino acids: CASSHETGQLDGYTF. DNA for the CDR3: TGTGCCAGCAGCCATGAAACGGGACAGCTTGATGGCTACACCTTC.

This chain uses TRBV7-9 with TRBJ1-5, with 9 bases lining up with TRBD1. Per germline, CDR1 SEHNR and CDR2 FQNEAQ (reference sequence). There are 14 residues in the CDR3. The ends lost 5 bases at V and 7 bases at J; junction bases unmatched: 6. The CDR3 region is CASSQTGGDQPQHF. In nucleotides, the CDR3 is TGTGCCAGCAGCCAAACAGGGGGCGACCAGCCCCAGCATTTT.

The chain carries TRBV5-6 and TRBJ2-3; TRBD2 matches 10 bases. V lost 0 bases to trimming and J lost 2 bases; unmatched junction nucleotides: 3. Germline loops: CDR1 SGHDT, CDR2 YYEEEE. This CDR3 has 16 amino acids. CDR3 protein: CASSLGAGGYTDTQYF. Here the CDR3 DNA reads TGTGCCAGCAGCTTGGGAGCGGGGGGGTACACAGATACGCAGTATTTT. Based on the CDR3 plus reference TRBV5-6 and TRBJ2-3, the full variable domain is DAGVTQSPTHLIKTRGQQVTLRCSPKSGHDTVSWYQQALGQGPQFIFQYYEEEERQRGNFPDRFSGHQFPNYSSELNVNALLLGDSALYLCASSLGAGGYTDTQYFGPGTRLTVL.

This chain connects TRBV29-1 to TRBJ1-1, with TRBD1 identical over 11 bases. Trimming cost V 6 bases and J 5 bases; bases outside gene matches: 5. This CDR3 has 13 residues. In germline, CDR1 is SQVTM, CDR2 ANQGSEA. Here the CDR3 reads CSVVGQGETEAFF. The CDR3 nucleotides are TGCAGCGTCGTGGGACAGGGGGAGACTGAAGCTTTCTTT.

CDR3 loop: CASSFSGYQPQHF. The CDR3 DNA is TGTGCCAGCAGTTTTTCGGGATATCAGCCCCAGCATTTT. The chain combines TRBV27 with TRBJ1-5; no clear D gene. Trimming took 3 bases from V and 5 from J, leaving 8 bases between them. The CDR3 is 13 residues long. The germline V gene has CDR1 MNHEY and CDR2 SMNVEV (reference sequence).

J is TRBJ1-3 and V is TRBV28; perhaps TRBD1 as D (6 bases). The CDR3 loop spans 15 amino acids. Germline lookup yields CDR1 MDHEN and CDR2 SYDVKM. Trimming left V 7 bases short and J 0 bases short, with 13 bases between. The CDR3 DNA sequence: TGTGCCAGCACCCCGGGGGGCGCCTCTGGAAACACCATATATTTT. Translated: CASTPGGASGNTIYF. The whole variable domain, remainder taken from reference TRBV28 and TRBJ1-3, is DVKVTQSSRYLVKRTGEKVFLECVQDMDHENMFWYRQDPGLGLRLIYFSYDVKMKEKGDIPEGYSVSREKKERFSLILESASTNQTSMYLCASTPGGASGNTIYFGEGSWLTVV.

The genes are TRBV6-5 and TRBJ1-1, with a tentative D call TRBD1 (6 bases). The CDR3 has 13 amino acids. The V gene's germline CDR1 is MNHEY and CDR2 SVGAGI. Trimming removed 10 bases at V and 7 bases at J, with 19 bases between. This chain's CDR3 is CATARGAPIEAFF. In nucleotides, the CDR3 is TGTGCCACAGCCCGGGGGGCGCCGATTGAAGCTTTCTTT.

This chain links TRBV13 with TRBJ2-7; 7 nucleotides align to TRBD2. After removal of 5 bases from V and 2 bases from J, the junction contained 6 bases not matched to a gene. There are 14 residues in the CDR3. The germline V gene has CDR1 PRHDT and CDR2 FYEKMQ (reference sequence). The CDR3 DNA follows: TGTGCCAGCAGCCTCCGGGGGGACCCCTACGAGCAGTACTTC. Its protein product is CASSLRGDPYEQYF.

This sequence joins TRBV24-1 and TRBJ1-2, with 8 bases that match TRBD1. J was trimmed by 7 bases and V by 8 bases; bases with no gene match: 14. Looked up from germline, CDR1 is KGHDR and CDR2 is SFDVKD. The CDR3 spans 15 residues. The CDR3 loop reads CATIGQERTGSGYTF. The CDR3 DNA is TGTGCCACCATCGGACAGGAACGGACAGGGAGTGGCTACACCTTC.

This clone was recorded once. The chain carries TRBV18 and TRBJ1-2, with TRBD1 matching over 9 bases. Germline-derived CDR1 and CDR2 are KGHSH and LQKENI. V was clipped by 0 bases and J by 3 bases; unmatched bases: 8. CDR3 size: 17 residues. CDR3 region: CASSPPPTQGAYYGYTF. The CDR3 DNA reads as TGTGCCAGCTCACCACCCCCAACACAGGGGGCTTACTATGGCTACACCTTC.

This chain links TRBV7-3 with TRBJ2-7; TRBD1 matches 8 bases. This CDR3 region has 14 residues. From germline, CDR1 is SGHTA and CDR2 FQGTGA. Trimming cost V 2 bases and J 3 bases; bases outside gene matches: 3. The CDR3 region is CASSLQGAGYEQYF. The CDR3, as DNA: TGTGCCAGCAGCTTACAGGGGGCGGGCTACGAGCAGTACTTC.

This rearrangement joins TRBV2 to TRBJ1-4; TRBD1 aligns across 9 bases. The V and J ends lost 6 bases and 9 bases, in that order; junction bases with no gene match: 5. Germline V lookup: CDR1 SNHLY, CDR2 FYNNEI. The CDR3 totals 13 residues. CDR3 in amino acids: CASRTGTGKKLFF. The DNA for the CDR3 is TGTGCCAGCAGAACCGGGACAGGGAAAAAACTGTTTTTT. Full variable domain (missing parts from reference TRBV2 and TRBJ1-4): EPEVTQTPSHQVTQMGQEVILRCVPISNHLYFYWYRQILGQKVEFLVSFYNNEISEKSEIFDDQFSVERPDGSNFTLKIRSTKLEDSAMYFCASRTGTGKKLFFGSGTQLSVL.

V gene TRBV10-2 combines with J gene TRBJ2-6; D gene unclear. V shed 7 bases and J shed 0 bases, with 16 bases lying between them. The germline gives CDR1 WSHSY, CDR2 SAAADI. This CDR3 comprises 17 residues. The CDR3 sequence: CASTPEPPSSGANVLTF. CDR3 nucleotides: TGCGCCAGCACCCCAGAGCCCCCTAGCTCTGGGGCCAACGTCCTGACTTTC.

The chain couples TRBV5-1 to TRBJ1-1, with a weak D call TRBD1 (6 bases). V was cut by 1 base and J by 11 bases, with 12 bases left in between. This CDR3 comprises 12 residues. CDR1 is SGHRS, CDR2 YFSETQ, per germline. CDR3: CASSLTGNLAFF. CDR3 bases: TGCGCCAGCAGCTTGACAGGGAATTTGGCTTTCTTT.

The chain is built from TRBV28 and TRBJ2-7, with D possibly TRBD2 on 5 matching bases. Germline V gene lookup returns CDR1 MDHEN and CDR2 SYDVKM. V was clipped by 2 bases and J by 2 bases, with 10 bases between them. The CDR3 length is 14 residues. Here the CDR3 reads CASSLRGNPYEQYF. The CDR3 region has the DNA TGTGCCAGCAGTTTAAGAGGGAACCCCTACGAGCAGTACTTC.